This T cell receptor beta chain was documented in a study of T cells expressing NK-cell markers. On the study more broadly: Repertoires of TCR beta were obtained from T cells sorted as CD3+CD56+NKG2C+, CD3+CD56+NKG2C- and CD3+CD56-NKG2C+. Seven donors tested HCMV-seropositive and one tested seronegative among the eight sequenced. Study findings and constraints: NKG2C+ dominant clonotypes from roughly 6 donors made up roughly 1.0-7.5% of CD8+ T cells. The study left the HCMV specificity of expanded NKG2C+ T cell clones unresolved.

TCRdb re-analyzed the 5' RACE reads; it lists each CDR3 protein once, without DNA. This repertoire includes 300,000 to 500,000 distinct CDR3 sequences. Germline V gene lookup returns CDR1 DFQATT and CDR2 SNEGSKA (reference sequence). This CDR3 has 16 residues. As concerns this clonotype: Its matching antigen is unknown.

Source material: blood T cells: a sorted CD56 or NKG2C T cell subset, CD4+ or CD8+ T cells, or bulk PBMC T cells (not recorded which). The TCR comes from a woman aged 50 to 60 in good health. V gene TRBV20-1 combines with J gene TRBJ2-3; without DNA, the TCRdb call of TRBD2 cannot be checked. Here the CDR3 reads CSAPLTTSGKADTQYF.